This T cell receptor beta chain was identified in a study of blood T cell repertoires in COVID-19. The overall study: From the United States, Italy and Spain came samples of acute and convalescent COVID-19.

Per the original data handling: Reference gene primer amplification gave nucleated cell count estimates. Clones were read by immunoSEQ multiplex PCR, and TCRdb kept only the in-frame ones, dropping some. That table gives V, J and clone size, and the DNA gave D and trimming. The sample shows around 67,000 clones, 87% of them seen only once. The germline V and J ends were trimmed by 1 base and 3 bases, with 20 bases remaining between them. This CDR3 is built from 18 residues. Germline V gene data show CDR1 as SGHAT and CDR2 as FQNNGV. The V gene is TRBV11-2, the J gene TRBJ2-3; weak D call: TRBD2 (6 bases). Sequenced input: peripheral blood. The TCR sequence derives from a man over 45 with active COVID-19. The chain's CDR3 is CASSLALRGLGGTDTQYF. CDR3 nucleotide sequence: TGTGCCAGCAGCTTAGCTCTCCGGGGACTTGGGGGAACAGATACGCAGTATTTT.